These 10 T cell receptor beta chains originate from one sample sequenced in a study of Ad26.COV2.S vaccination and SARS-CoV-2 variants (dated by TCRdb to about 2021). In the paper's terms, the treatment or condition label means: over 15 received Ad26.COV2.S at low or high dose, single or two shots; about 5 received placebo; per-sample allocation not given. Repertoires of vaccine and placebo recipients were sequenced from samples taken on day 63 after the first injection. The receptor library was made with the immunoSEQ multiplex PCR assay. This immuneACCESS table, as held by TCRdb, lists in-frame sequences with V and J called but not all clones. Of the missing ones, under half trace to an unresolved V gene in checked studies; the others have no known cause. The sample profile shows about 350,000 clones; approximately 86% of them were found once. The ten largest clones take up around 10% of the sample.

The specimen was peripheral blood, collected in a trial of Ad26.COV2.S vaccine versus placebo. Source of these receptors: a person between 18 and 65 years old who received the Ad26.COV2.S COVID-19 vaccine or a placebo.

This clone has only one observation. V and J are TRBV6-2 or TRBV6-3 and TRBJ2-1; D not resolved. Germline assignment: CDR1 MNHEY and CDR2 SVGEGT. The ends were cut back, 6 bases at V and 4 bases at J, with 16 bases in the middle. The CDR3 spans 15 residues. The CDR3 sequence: CASSPWERVYNEQFF. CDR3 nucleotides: TGTGCCAGCAGCCCGTGGGAAAGGGTTTACAATGAGCAGTTCTTC.

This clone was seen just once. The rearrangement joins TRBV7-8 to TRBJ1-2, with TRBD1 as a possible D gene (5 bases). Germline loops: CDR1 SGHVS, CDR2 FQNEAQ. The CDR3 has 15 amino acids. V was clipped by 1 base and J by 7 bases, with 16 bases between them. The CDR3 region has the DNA TGTGCCAGCAGCTTAGGTGTTCAGGGAGATGGTGGCTACACCTTC. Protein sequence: CASSLGVQGDGGYTF.

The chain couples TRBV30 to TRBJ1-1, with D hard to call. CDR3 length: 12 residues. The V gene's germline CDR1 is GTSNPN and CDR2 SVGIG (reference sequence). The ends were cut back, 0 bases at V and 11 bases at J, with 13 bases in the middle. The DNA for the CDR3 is TGTGCCTGGAGTGTAAATCGGATCAGGGCTTTCTTT. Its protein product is CAWSVNRIRAFF.

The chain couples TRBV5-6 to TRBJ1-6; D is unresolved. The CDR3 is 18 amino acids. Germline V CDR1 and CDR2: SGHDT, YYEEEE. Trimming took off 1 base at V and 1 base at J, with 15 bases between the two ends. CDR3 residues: CASSLSPGKASYNSPLHF. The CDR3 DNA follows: TGTGCCAGCAGCTTGAGCCCGGGGAAGGCATCCTATAATTCACCCCTCCACTTT.

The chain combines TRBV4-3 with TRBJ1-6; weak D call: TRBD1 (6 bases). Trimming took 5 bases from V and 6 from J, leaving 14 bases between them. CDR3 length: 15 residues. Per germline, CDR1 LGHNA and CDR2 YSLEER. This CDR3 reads CASSNTGRGNSPLHF. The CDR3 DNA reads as TGCGCCAGCAGCAATACAGGGAGAGGTAATTCACCCCTCCACTTT.

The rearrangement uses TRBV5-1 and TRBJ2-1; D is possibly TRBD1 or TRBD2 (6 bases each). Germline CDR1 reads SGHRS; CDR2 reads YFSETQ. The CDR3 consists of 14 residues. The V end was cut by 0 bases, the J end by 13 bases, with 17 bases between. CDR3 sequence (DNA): TGCGCCAGCAGCTTGGGGGGGGCTAGCGCCCCTCAGTTCTTC. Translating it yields CASSLGGASAPQFF.

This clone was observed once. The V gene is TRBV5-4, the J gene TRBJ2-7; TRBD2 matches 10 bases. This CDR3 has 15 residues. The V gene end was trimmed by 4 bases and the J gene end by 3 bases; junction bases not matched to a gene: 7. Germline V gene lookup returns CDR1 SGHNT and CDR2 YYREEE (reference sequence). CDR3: CASSPGSSGSYEQYF. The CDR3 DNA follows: TGTGCCAGCAGCCCTGGGTCTAGCGGGAGCTACGAGCAGTACTTC.

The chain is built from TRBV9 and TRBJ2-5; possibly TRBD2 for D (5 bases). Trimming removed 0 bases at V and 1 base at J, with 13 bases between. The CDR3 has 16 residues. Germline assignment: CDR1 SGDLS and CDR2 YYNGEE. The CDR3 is CASSVGKESGQETQYF. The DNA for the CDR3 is TGTGCCAGCAGCGTAGGGAAGGAGAGCGGCCAAGAGACCCAGTACTTC.

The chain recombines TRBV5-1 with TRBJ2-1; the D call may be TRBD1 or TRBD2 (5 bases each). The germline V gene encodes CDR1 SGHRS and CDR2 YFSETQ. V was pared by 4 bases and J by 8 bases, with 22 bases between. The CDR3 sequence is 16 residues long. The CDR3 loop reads CASSVKGRERGDEQFF. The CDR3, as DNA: TGCGCCAGCAGCGTGAAGGGACGCGAACGTGGGGATGAGCAGTTCTTC. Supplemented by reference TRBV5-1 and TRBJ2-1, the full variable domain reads KAGVTQTPRYLIKTRGQQVTLSCSPISGHRSVSWYQQTPGQGLQFLFEYFSETQRNKGNFPGRFSGRQFSNSRSEMNVSTLELGDSALYLCASSVKGRERGDEQFFGPGTRLTVL.

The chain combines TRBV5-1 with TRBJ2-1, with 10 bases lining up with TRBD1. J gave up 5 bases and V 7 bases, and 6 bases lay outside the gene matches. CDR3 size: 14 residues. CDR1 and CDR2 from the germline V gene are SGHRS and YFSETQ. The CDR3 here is CASRRDRGNNEQFF. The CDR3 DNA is TGCGCCAGCCGTAGGGACAGGGGAAACAATGAGCAGTTCTTC.